Listed here are 12 T cell receptor beta chains from one sample, sequenced in a study of cytomegalovirus exposure and HLA in healthy donors. Primers included in the PCR were 60 Vbeta and 13 Jbeta primers. Sequencing was performed with immunoSEQ multiplex PCR; in TCRdb, only in-frame clones are kept and a portion is missing. Altogether approximately 92,000 clones are present, approximately 81% being singletons, with the ten largest covering over 4%. What was sequenced was PBMCs. The source is a woman in her sixties or seventies in good health and CMV-seropositive.

The V call is TRBV5-1, the J call TRBJ2-5; 12 bases align to TRBD2. Unmatched junction bases numbered 12, after V lost 5 bases and J lost 4 bases. Germline CDR1 and CDR2: SGHRS and YFSETQ. This CDR3 is built from 17 residues. The CDR3 region has the DNA TGCGCCAGCAGGTCCCTAGCGGGAGGGCCGGTGGGAGAGACCCAGTACTTC. Translating it yields CASRSLAGGPVGETQYF. Full variable domain (missing parts from reference TRBV5-1 and TRBJ2-5): KAGVTQTPRYLIKTRGQQVTLSCSPISGHRSVSWYQQTPGQGLQFLFEYFSETQRNKGNFPGRFSGRQFSNSRSEMNVSTLELGDSALYLCASRSLAGGPVGETQYFGPGTRLLVL.

V gene TRBV5-1 combines with J gene TRBJ2-5; possible D gene TRBD1, 6 bases. This CDR3 comprises 14 residues. V lost 7 bases and J lost 2, with 15 bases in between. CDR1 is SGHRS and CDR2 is YFSETQ in the germline V gene. The CDR3 loop is CASAFTGTQETQYF. In DNA, the CDR3 is TGCGCCAGCGCCTTCACCGGGACACAAGAGACCCAGTACTTC. Using reference TRBV5-1 and TRBJ2-5 for the parts outside the CDR3, the full variable domain is KAGVTQTPRYLIKTRGQQVTLSCSPISGHRSVSWYQQTPGQGLQFLFEYFSETQRNKGNFPGRFSGRQFSNSRSEMNVSTLELGDSALYLCASAFTGTQETQYFGPGTRLLVL.

This clone was recorded a few times. V gene TRBV7-3 combines with J gene TRBJ1-1; 8 bases match TRBD1. The length of the CDR3 is 16 residues. V was pared by 3 bases and J by 2 bases, with 8 bases of the junction left unmatched. Germline V gene lookup returns CDR1 SGHTA and CDR2 FQGTGA. CDR3 coding DNA: TGTGCCAGCAGCTTCCCAAGGACAGGGCCAAACACTGAAGCTTTCTTT. This sequence encodes CASSFPRTGPNTEAFF.

The chain links TRBV7-3 to TRBJ2-5, with D tentatively TRBD2 (6 bases). The CDR3 spans 16 residues. Germline assignment: CDR1 SGHTA and CDR2 FQGTGA. Trimming took 2 bases from V and 4 from J, leaving 17 bases between them. The CDR3 DNA sequence: TGTGCCAGCAGCTTAGGTCTTCGGAGGGCGGCAGAGACCCAGTACTTC. It encodes CASSLGLRRAAETQYF.

J is TRBJ1-2 and V is TRBV15; unclear D gene. Germline assignment: CDR1 LNHNV and CDR2 YYDKDF (reference sequence). The CDR3 is made up of 16 amino acids. V was pared by 0 bases and J by 4 bases, with 15 bases between. The CDR3 coding sequence is TGTGCCACCAGCAGAGATCAACCCCCCCGGGGCTATGGCTACACCTTC. It encodes CATSRDQPPRGYGYTF. Looking up the rest from reference TRBV15 and TRBJ1-2 gives the full variable domain: DAMVIQNPRYQVTQFGKPVTLSCSQTLNHNVMYWYQQKSSQAPKLLFHYYDKDFNNEADTPDNFQSRRPNTSFCFLDIRSPGLGDTAMYLCATSRDQPPRGYGYTFGSGTRLTVV.

The J gene is TRBJ2-7, the V gene TRBV29-1, with 7 bases fitting TRBD1. Germline CDR1 and CDR2: SQVTM and ANQGSEA. The V segment lost 6 bases and the J segment 3 bases; nucleotides outside the gene matches: 11. The CDR3 consists of 14 residues. The CDR3 coding sequence is TGCAGCGTCGGAACGGGACAGACAGTCTACGAGCAGTACTTC. Its translation is CSVGTGQTVYEQYF.

This chain connects TRBV2 to TRBJ2-5, with 7 bases lining up with TRBD2. V lost 6 bases, J lost 5 bases, and 9 bases stayed unmatched. The CDR3 contains 14 residues. In germline, CDR1 is SNHLY, CDR2 FYNNEI. The CDR3: CASRGAGAIETQYF. The CDR3 coding sequence is TGTGCCAGCAGAGGGGCGGGAGCCATTGAGACCCAGTACTTC.

J is TRBJ1-5 and V is TRBV28; D may be TRBD1 (6 bases). V dropped 5 bases and J dropped 2 bases, with 16 bases sitting between them. The germline V gene encodes CDR1 MDHEN and CDR2 SYDVKM. This CDR3 is built from 16 residues. The CDR3: CASSLYRKGGNQPQHF. The DNA of the CDR3 is TGTGCCAGCAGTCTGTATCGGAAGGGGGGCAATCAGCCCCAGCATTTT. The variable domain in full, completed from reference TRBV28 and TRBJ1-5, reads DVKVTQSSRYLVKRTGEKVFLECVQDMDHENMFWYRQDPGLGLRLIYFSYDVKMKEKGDIPEGYSVSREKKERFSLILESASTNQTSMYLCASSLYRKGGNQPQHFGDGTRLSIL.

The chain joins TRBV5-8 to TRBJ2-7; maybe TRBD2 (7 bases). The CDR3 loop spans 13 amino acids. Germline V gene data show CDR1 as SGHTS and CDR2 as YDEGEE. The germline V and J ends were trimmed by 1 base and 6 bases, with 11 bases remaining between them. CDR3 residues: CASSLPGGVEQYF. The DNA of the CDR3 is TGTGCCAGCAGCTTGCCGGGGGGCGTCGAGCAGTACTTC.

The chain employs TRBV7-2 and TRBJ2-5; TRBD1 matches 11 bases. The CDR3 loop spans 15 amino acids. Looked up from germline, CDR1 is SGHTA and CDR2 is FQGNSA. V lost 5 bases, J lost 7 bases, and 9 bases stayed unmatched. The CDR3 bases are TGTGCCAGCAGCGATCAGGGACAGGGGGTGGGGACCCAGTACTTC. Protein: CASSDQGQGVGTQYF.

This clone has only a few counts. The chain carries TRBV4-1 and TRBJ2-7; D is perhaps TRBD2 (6 bases). Trimming cost V 6 bases and J 1 base, with 10 bases left between them. CDR3 length: 13 residues. Germline V lookup: CDR1 MGHRA, CDR2 YSYEKL. The CDR3 loop reads CASRGLGSYEQYF. CDR3 nucleotides: TGCGCCAGCAGGGGACTGGGATCCTACGAGCAGTACTTC.

This clone appeared once. This chain joins TRBV28 and TRBJ2-7, with 7 bases matching TRBD2. The CDR3 spans 14 residues. The germline V gene encodes CDR1 MDHEN and CDR2 SYDVKM. The V segment lost 4 bases and the J segment 1 base; nucleotides outside the gene matches: 4. CDR3 protein: CASSYPSGSYEQYF. In DNA form, the CDR3 reads TGTGCCAGCAGTTACCCTAGCGGATCCTACGAGCAGTACTTC.